The entry that follows covers one T cell receptor (beta chain) sequence. The table came from immunoSEQ multiplex PCR; TCRdb's copy has only in-frame clones and leaves some out. This table has about 85,000 clones, about nine tenths appearing once. This sample stems from a study of T cell changes during pregnancy in multiple sclerosis. This CDR3 is built from 13 residues. V lost 6 bases and J 5 bases, leaving 8 bases between the germline ends. Germline CDR1 is ENHRY and CDR2 is SYGVKD. The TCR was taken from a female donor with multiple sclerosis, enrolled in a pregnancy study. Sequenced here: peripheral blood, sampled in the first trimester of pregnancy. The chain couples TRBV10-3 to TRBJ1-6; D not certain. The CDR3 nucleotides are TGTGCCATCAGGGGCAATAATAATTCACCCCTCCACTTT. It codes for CAIRGNNNSPLHF.